This paragraph covers one T cell receptor (beta chain) sequence. No antigen is known for it. The germline V and J ends were trimmed by 2 bases and 8 bases, with 13 bases remaining between them. Germline V gives CDR1 ENHRY, CDR2 SYGVKD. CDR3 size: 14 residues. These data come from a study of OX40 agonist ivuxolimab in advanced cancers. Study-level points and caveats: Doses of 0.1 to 3.0 mg/kg were accompanied by clonal expansion of CD4+ and CD8+ blood T cells by week 6.

Prior autoimmune disease or systemic immunosuppression barred patients. The repertoire was sequenced with immunoSEQ multiplex PCR; TCRdb's copy has only in-frame clones and lacks some. The table shows about 20,000 clones, with 83% occurring only once. Sequenced here: CD4+ or CD8+ T cells sorted from blood, sampled in a trial of the OX40 agonist ivuxolimab. This receptor was taken from an adult with an advanced solid tumor such as melanoma, head and neck, liver or kidney cancer. The V and J genes are TRBV10-3 and TRBJ2-1; a possible D gene is TRBD2 (6 bases). The chain's CDR3 is CAISEGLRSDEQFF. The CDR3 region has the DNA TGTGCCATCAGTGAGGGACTACGGTCCGATGAGCAGTTCTTC.